This TCR beta chain was recovered during a study of T cells after yellow fever vaccination. The wider study: Where fractions had low cell numbers, libraries were prepared from them with the SMART-Seq v4 Ultra Low Input RNA kit.

This clonotype was counted between two and nine times. Trimming cost V 3 bases and J 1 base, with 16 bases left between them. The germline V gene encodes CDR1 SEHNR and CDR2 FQNEAQ (reference sequence). The CDR3 runs 18 residues. TCRdb reprocessed the 5' RACE reads with MiXCR, giving one entry per CDR3 protein. The sample yields 400,000 or so distinct CDR3 sequences, approximately 19% seen once. The sample here was PBMCs, taken before the yellow fever booster vaccination. The rearrangement links TRBV7-9 to TRBJ2-6, with no clear D. The sequence derives from a man aged 18 to 29 who received the YFV17D yellow fever vaccine. Here the CDR3 DNA reads TGTGCCAGCAGCTTGGATGCAGGTCTGGGGTCTGGGGCCAACGTCCTGACTTTC. Encoded protein: CASSLDAGLGSGANVLTF.